This T cell receptor (beta chain) was recorded in a study of blood T cell repertoires in COVID-19. The J segment lost 4 bases and the V segment lost 0 bases, leaving 0 bases of the junction unmatched. CDR1 and CDR2 from the germline V gene are MNHEY and SVGAGI. The CDR3 runs to 14 residues. Assay: immunoSEQ multiplex PCR; the TCRdb copy retains only in-frame clones and omits some. The profile shows 65,000 to 90,000 clones, more than 70% of them singletons. This sequence originates from a man between 65 and 85 years old with active or convalescent COVID-19. The J gene is TRBJ1-3, the V gene TRBV6-5; 7 nucleotides match TRBD1. The sequencing input was peripheral blood. The CDR3 DNA sequence: TGTGCCAGCAGTTACTCACAGGGGGGAAACACCATATATTTT. It translates to CASSYSQGGNTIYF.